The 8 T cell receptor beta chains below come from one sample, sequenced in a study of shared clonotypes between healthy human individuals. Clones were read by immunoSEQ multiplex PCR, and TCRdb kept only the in-frame ones, dropping some. The repertoire holds 600,000 to 750,000 clones, with 55% to 75% as singletons. Sequencing used memory CD4+ T cells sorted from blood. Subset defined: CD45RA-negative fraction. The source is a woman aged 25 to 39 in good health.

The genes are TRBV15 and TRBJ2-3; D gene uncertain. Trimming took 0 bases from V and 7 from J, leaving 11 bases between them. Germline V gene data show CDR1 as LNHNV and CDR2 as YYDKDF (reference sequence). The CDR3 totals 14 residues. CDR3 nucleotide sequence: TGTGCCACCAGCAGAGACGTGAGGTACAATACGCAGTATTTT. It specifies CATSRDVRYNTQYF.

The rearrangement uses TRBV28 and TRBJ1-5, with 12 bases fitting TRBD1. Germline V gene sequence: CDR1 MDHEN, CDR2 SYDVKM. With V trimmed by 5 bases and J by 5 bases, 7 bases remained unmatched. The CDR3 sequence is 16 residues long. CDR3 loop: CASSPGTGGAYQPQHF. CDR3 in DNA: TGTGCCAGCAGTCCGGGGACAGGGGGCGCATATCAGCCCCAGCATTTT. Together with reference TRBV28 and TRBJ1-5, the CDR3 gives the full variable domain: DVKVTQSSRYLVKRTGEKVFLECVQDMDHENMFWYRQDPGLGLRLIYFSYDVKMKEKGDIPEGYSVSREKKERFSLILESASTNQTSMYLCASSPGTGGAYQPQHFGDGTRLSIL.

The V and J genes are TRBV10-3 and TRBJ1-5; D possibly corresponds to TRBD1 (6 bases). The CDR3 has 17 residues. Trimming removed 2 bases from V and 0 bases from J, with 14 bases in between. The germline gives CDR1 ENHRY, CDR2 SYGVKD. The CDR3 loop reads CAISEDRTTDSNQPQHF. CDR3 nucleotides: TGTGCCATCAGTGAGGACAGGACGACGGATAGCAATCAGCCCCAGCATTTT.

J is TRBJ2-3 and V is TRBV10-3, with 15 bases fitting TRBD2. V lost 6 bases to trimming and J lost 7 bases; unmatched junction nucleotides: 11. Germline V CDR1 and CDR2: ENHRY, SYGVKD. CDR3 length equals 17 residues. CDR3 sequence (DNA): TGTGCCATCAGCGGACTAGCGGGAGGGCTGATCGACTATACGCAGTATTTT. This encodes CAISGLAGGLIDYTQYF.

As for this clone: The same CDR3 can be traced to other DNA sequences in this sample. The chain recombines TRBV19 with TRBJ2-3; 7 bases fit TRBD2. This CDR3 has 11 amino acids. The V gene's germline CDR1 is LNHDA and CDR2 SQIVND (reference sequence). Losses at the gene ends were 6 bases for V and 8 bases for J; bases not matched to a gene: 2. The CDR3 spells CASSPGGTQYF. The CDR3 DNA reads as TGTGCCAGTAGCCCGGGGGGTACGCAGTATTTT.

The chain couples TRBV7-2 to TRBJ2-5; 9 bases align to TRBD1. Germline loops: CDR1 SGHTA, CDR2 FQGNSA. The CDR3 has 15 amino acids. Germline trimming cut 5 bases from V and 6 bases from J; bases unmatched to any gene: 10. The CDR3 reads CASSPWTGEAKTQYF. CDR3 coding DNA: TGTGCCAGCAGCCCGTGGACAGGGGAGGCGAAGACCCAGTACTTC.

This sequence joins TRBV28 and TRBJ2-1; either TRBD1 or TRBD2 may fit D (5 bases each). From germline, CDR1 is MDHEN and CDR2 SYDVKM. CDR3 size: 15 residues. V gave up 3 bases and J gave up 7 bases, with 16 bases separating them. The CDR3 region is CASSFGGTAGNEQFF. CDR3 in DNA: TGTGCCAGCAGTTTTGGGGGAACAGCTGGAAATGAGCAGTTCTTC.

The V gene is TRBV5-1, the J gene TRBJ2-1; D is ambiguous. Germline CDR1 and CDR2: SGHRS and YFSETQ. The CDR3 sequence is 15 residues long. The V end was cut by 5 bases, the J end by 1 base, with 13 bases between. The CDR3 loop reads CASSLDDWSYNEQFF. The CDR3 coding sequence is TGCGCCAGCAGTCTAGACGATTGGTCCTACAATGAGCAGTTCTTC.